The T cell receptor beta chain described here comes from a study of blood T cell repertoires in COVID-19. Study background: Material from acute and convalescent COVID-19 was sourced from the United States, Italy and Spain. In each case, the material was cDNA or gDNA derived from T cells, B-cell-depleted T cells, or PBMCs.

In the source study's methods: Reference gene primer amplification gave estimated nucleated cell counts. Data came from immunoSEQ multiplex PCR; TCRdb stores just in-frame clones and leaves some out. The DNA was the basis for D and trimming; V, J and clone size are from that table. The data contain 450,000 to 500,000 clones, approximately 90% of them seen just once; the ten biggest clones take up 0.7%. Membership in each cohort depended on participant-reported clinical history. This clone was seen once. The clonotype originates from a woman under 30 who had recovered from COVID-19. The sequencing sample was made of PBMCs or T cells enriched from blood (not recorded which).

Here the CDR3 DNA reads TGTGCTAGTGGTTTGCAGGCGAACACTGAAGCTTTCTTT. This gives the protein CASGLQANTEAFF. The rearrangement links TRBV12-5 to TRBJ1-1; D gene unclear. Per germline, CDR1 LGHNT and CDR2 FRNRAP. Deletions cut 2 bases from V and 1 base from J, with 5 bases between. The CDR3 extends over 13 amino acids.